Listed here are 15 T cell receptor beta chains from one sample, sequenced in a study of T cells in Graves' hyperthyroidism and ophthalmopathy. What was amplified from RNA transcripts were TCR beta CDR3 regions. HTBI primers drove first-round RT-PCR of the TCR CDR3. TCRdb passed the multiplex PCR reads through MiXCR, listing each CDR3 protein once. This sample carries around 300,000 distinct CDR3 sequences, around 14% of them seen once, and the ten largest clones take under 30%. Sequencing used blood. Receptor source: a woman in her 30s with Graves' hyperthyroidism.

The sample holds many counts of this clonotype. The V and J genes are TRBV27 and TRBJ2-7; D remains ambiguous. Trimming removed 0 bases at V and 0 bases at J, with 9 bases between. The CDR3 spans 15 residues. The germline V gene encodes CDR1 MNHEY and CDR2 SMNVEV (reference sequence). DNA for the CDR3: TGTGCCAGCAGTTTATCGGCCCGGAGCTCCTACGAGCAGTACTTC. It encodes CASSLSARSSYEQYF.

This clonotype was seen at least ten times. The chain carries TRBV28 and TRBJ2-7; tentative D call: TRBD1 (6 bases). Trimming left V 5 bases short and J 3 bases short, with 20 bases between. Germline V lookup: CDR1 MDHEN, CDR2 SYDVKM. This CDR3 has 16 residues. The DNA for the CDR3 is TGTGCCAGCAGTGTTACAGGGTTCACTCCCTACTACGAGCAGTACTTC. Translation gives CASSVTGFTPYYEQYF.

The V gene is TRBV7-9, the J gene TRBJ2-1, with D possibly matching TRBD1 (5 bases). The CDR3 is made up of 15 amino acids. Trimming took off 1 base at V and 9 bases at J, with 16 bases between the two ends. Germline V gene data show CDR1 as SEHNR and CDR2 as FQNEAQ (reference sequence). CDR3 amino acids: CASSLDASPQGEQFF. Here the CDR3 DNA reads TGTGCCAGCAGCTTAGACGCCAGCCCCCAGGGTGAGCAGTTCTTC.

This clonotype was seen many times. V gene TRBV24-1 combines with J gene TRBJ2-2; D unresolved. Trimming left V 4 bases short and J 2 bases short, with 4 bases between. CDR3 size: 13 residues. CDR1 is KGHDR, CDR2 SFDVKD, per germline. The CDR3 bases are TGTGCCACCAGTGAACCCAACACCGGGGAGCTGTTTTTT. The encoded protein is CATSEPNTGELFF.

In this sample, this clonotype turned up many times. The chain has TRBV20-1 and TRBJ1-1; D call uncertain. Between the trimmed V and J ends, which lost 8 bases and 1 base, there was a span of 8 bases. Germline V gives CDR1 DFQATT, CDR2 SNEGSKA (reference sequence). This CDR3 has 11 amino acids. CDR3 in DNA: TGCAGTTCCGGTTCGAACACTGAAGCTTTCTTT. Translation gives CSSGSNTEAFF.

The CDR3 DNA reads TGTGCCAGCAGACGAGAGGATCTAGGACTTTACAATGAGCAGTTCTTC. The encoded protein is CASRREDLGLYNEQFF. The genes are TRBV27 and TRBJ2-1, with D possibly TRBD2 on 5 matching bases. The CDR3 runs to 16 residues. The V and J ends lost 6 bases and 4 bases respectively, with 19 bases between them. Germline CDR1 and CDR2: MNHEY and SMNVEV (reference sequence).

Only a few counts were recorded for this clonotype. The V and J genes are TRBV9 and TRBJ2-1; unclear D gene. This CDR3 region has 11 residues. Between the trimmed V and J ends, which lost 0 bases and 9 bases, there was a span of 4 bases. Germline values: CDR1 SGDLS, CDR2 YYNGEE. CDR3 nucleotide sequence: TGTGCCAGCAGCGTAGAGGGTGAGCAGTTCTTC. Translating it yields CASSVEGEQFF.

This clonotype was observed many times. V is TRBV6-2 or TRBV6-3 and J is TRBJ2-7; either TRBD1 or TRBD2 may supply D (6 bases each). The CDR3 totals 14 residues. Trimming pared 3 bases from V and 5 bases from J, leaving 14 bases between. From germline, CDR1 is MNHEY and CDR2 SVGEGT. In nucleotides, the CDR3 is TGTGCCAGCAGTTATCGCGGAGGGGGAGACGAGCAGTACTTC. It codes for CASSYRGGGDEQYF.

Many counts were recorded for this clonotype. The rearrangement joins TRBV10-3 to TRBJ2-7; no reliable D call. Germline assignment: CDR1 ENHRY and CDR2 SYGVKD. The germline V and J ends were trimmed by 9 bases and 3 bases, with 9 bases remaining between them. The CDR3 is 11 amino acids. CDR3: CAIGSIYEQYF. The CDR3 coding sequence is TGTGCCATAGGGTCGATCTACGAGCAGTACTTC.

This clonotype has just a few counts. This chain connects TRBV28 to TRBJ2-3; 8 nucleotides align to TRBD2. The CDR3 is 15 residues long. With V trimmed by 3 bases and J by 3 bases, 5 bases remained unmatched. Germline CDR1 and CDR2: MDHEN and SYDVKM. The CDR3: CASSFTGTRTDTQYF. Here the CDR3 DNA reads TGTGCCAGCAGTTTTACCGGGACTAGAACAGATACGCAGTATTTT.

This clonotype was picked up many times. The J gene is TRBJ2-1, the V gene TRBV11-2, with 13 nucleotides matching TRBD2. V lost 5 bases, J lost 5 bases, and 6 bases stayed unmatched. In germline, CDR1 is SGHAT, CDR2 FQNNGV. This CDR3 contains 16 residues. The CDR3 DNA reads TGTGCCAGCAGCCCGACGACTAGCGGGAGGCACAATGAGCAGTTCTTC. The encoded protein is CASSPTTSGRHNEQFF. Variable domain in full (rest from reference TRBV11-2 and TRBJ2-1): EAGVAQSPRYKIIEKRQSVAFWCNPISGHATLYWYQQILGQGPKLLIQFQNNGVVDDSQLPKDRFSAERLKGVDSTLKIQPAKLEDSAVYLCASSPTTSGRHNEQFFGPGTRLTVL.

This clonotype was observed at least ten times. This chain's CDR3 is CSASIRIGSYNEQFF. In DNA form, the CDR3 reads TGCAGTGCTAGTATCCGAATTGGGTCCTACAATGAGCAGTTCTTC. The V and J genes are TRBV20-1 and TRBJ2-1; D is unclear. V gave up 3 bases and J gave up 1 base, with 13 bases separating them. Germline assignment: CDR1 DFQATT and CDR2 SNEGSKA (reference sequence). The CDR3 has 15 residues.

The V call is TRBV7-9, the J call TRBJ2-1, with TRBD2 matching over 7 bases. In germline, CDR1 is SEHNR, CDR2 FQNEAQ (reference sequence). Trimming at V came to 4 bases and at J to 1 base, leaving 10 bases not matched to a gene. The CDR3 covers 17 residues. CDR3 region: CASSSNLAEVSYNEQFF. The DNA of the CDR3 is TGTGCCAGCAGCTCCAACCTAGCGGAGGTTTCCTACAATGAGCAGTTCTTC.

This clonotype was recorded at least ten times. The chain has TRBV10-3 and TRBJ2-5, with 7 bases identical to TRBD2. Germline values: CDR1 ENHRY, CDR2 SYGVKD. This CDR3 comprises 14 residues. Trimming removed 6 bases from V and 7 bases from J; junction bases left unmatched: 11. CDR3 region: CAISGGAGIGTQYF. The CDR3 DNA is TGTGCCATCAGCGGGGGAGCGGGAATCGGGACCCAGTACTTC.

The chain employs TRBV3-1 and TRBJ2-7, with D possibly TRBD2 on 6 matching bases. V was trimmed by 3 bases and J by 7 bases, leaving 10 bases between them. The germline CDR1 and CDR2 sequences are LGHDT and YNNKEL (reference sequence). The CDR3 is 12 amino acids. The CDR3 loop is CASSHGAGEQYF. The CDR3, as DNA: TGTGCCAGCAGCCATGGGGCGGGGGAGCAGTACTTC.